The rows below give T cell receptor beta chains drawn from one sample of a study of neurological immune-mediated disorders. Via MiXCR, TCRdb re-called the 5' RACE reads, giving one row per CDR3 protein. The sample includes 43,000 or so distinct CDR3 sequences, roughly 13% seen only once; the top ten take around 10%. The sample consisted of PBMCs. The receptors shown here come from a man aged 30 to 39 in good health. Both conserved end residues are part of each CDR3. D genes are given only for firm matches. Size values are once, few and many counts, or a class for expanded clones, and some rows have none.

>TRBV5-1|TRBD1|TRBJ2-5|many
TGCGCCAGCAGACTCCTCCTGGACAGGGGGCGCGAGACCCAGTACTTC
CASRLLLDRGRETQYF
>TRBV10-1|NA|TRBJ2-2|NA
TGCGCCAGCATCCGGGACGCAGATACCGGGGAGCCGTTTTTT
CASIRDADTGEPFF
>TRBV7-2|TRBD2|TRBJ2-7|many
TGTGCCAGCAGCTTAAAGCGGGAGAGTCACGAGCAGTACTTC
CASSLKRESHEQYF
>TRBV20-1|NA|TRBJ2-7|many
TGCAGTGCTAGAGGTATTAGGCTCTCCTACGAGCAGTACTTC
CSARGIRLSYEQYF
>TRBV29-1|NA|TRBJ1-1|many
TGCAGCGTCTGTGGGGGCAGGGCGAACACTGAAGCTTTCTTT
CSVCGGRANTEAFF
>TRBV20-1|NA|TRBJ2-7|many
TGCAGTGCAACCCCGGCATGGCCAGGGTCCTCCTACGAGCAGTACTTC
CSATPAWPGSSYEQYF
>TRBV6-5|TRBD1|TRBJ2-2|many
TGTGCCAGCAATCGACAGGGGACGAACACCGGGGAGCTGTTTTTT
CASNRQGTNTGELFF
>TRBV5-1|NA|TRBJ2-1|many
TGCGCCAGCAGCTTGGACACATTGAGCTCCTACAATGAGCAGTTCTTC
CASSLDTLSSYNEQFF
>TRBV20-1|NA|TRBJ1-1|many
TGCAGTGCTAGAGTGGGTAGTAATATGAACACTGAAGCTTTCTTT
CSARVGSNMNTEAFF
>TRBV4-2|TRBD2|TRBJ2-1|many
TGTGCCAGCAGCCAAGGGGTGGCTAGCGGGGCCTACAATGAGCAGTTCTTC
CASSQGVASGAYNEQFF
>TRBV5-5|TRBD1|TRBJ2-7|many
TGTGCCAGCAGCTTGGCATGGACAGGGGCCTACGAGCAGTACTTC
CASSLAWTGAYEQYF
>TRBV7-3|NA|TRBJ1-1|many
TGTGCCAGCACCCCCCCCGGAGGGTTCGTGTACACTGAAGCTTTCTTT
CASTPPGGFVYTEAFF
>TRBV29-1|NA|TRBJ2-1|many
TGCAGCGGCCTTACGACAGGCCTTACAAATGAGCAGTTCTTC
CSGLTTGLTNEQFF
>TRBV7-2|TRBD2|TRBJ2-1|many
TGTGCCAGCAGCCGACTAGCGGTGAACTCCTACAATGAGCAGTTCTTC
CASSRLAVNSYNEQFF
>TRBV24-1|NA|TRBJ2-5|many
TGTGCCACCAGTGATCCTGAAGAGACCCAGTACTTC
CATSDPEETQYF
>TRBV20-1|TRBD1|TRBJ2-5|many
TGCAGTGCTAGAGGGCCGGGACAGGGGGCTGGGGGAGAGACCCAGTACTTC
CSARGPGQGAGGETQYF
>TRBV27|TRBD1|TRBJ2-4|many
TGTGCCAGCAGTCCGACAGGGATTGGGAACATTCAGTACTTC
CASSPTGIGNIQYF
>TRBV20-1|TRBD2|TRBJ2-3|many
TGCAGTGCTAGAGCGGCAAGCGGGAGGGCATCAGATACGCAGTATTTT
CSARAASGRASDTQYF
>TRBV4-2|NA|TRBJ1-1|few
TGTGCCAGCAGCCAAGAGAGGACAGCCTTGAACACTGAAGCTTTCTTT
CASSQERTALNTEAFF
>TRBV15|NA|TRBJ2-6|NA
TGTGCCACCAGCAGAGACAGGGTTCTTGGGGCCAACGTCCTGACTTTC
CATSRDRVLGANVLTF
>TRBV7-8|NA|TRBJ2-5|many
TGTGCCAGCAGCCCAGGGACAGGTACAGCGGGAGGCTCTGGAACCCAGTACTTC
CASSPGTGTAGGSGTQYF
>TRBV7-3|TRBD2|TRBJ2-1|many
TGTGCCAGCAGCTTGGCTAGCGGGGATGAGCAGTTCTTC
CASSLASGDEQFF
>TRBV28|NA|TRBJ2-7|many
TGTGCCAGCGCCACCAACAGCCGTACCTACGAGCAGTACTTC
CASATNSRTYEQYF
>TRBV5-1|TRBD1|TRBJ2-3|few
TGCGCCAGCAGCTTGCGGCCCCTGACAGGGGACGGTGATACGCAGTATTTT
CASSLRPLTGDGDTQYF
>TRBV5-1|NA|TRBJ1-4|NA
TGCGCCAGCAGCTTCGGACAGAATGAAAAACTGTTTTTT
CASSFGQNEKLFF
>TRBV6-6|NA|TRBJ1-1|many
TGTGCCAGCAGCGATGGACAGAACACTGAAGCTTTCTTT
CASSDGQNTEAFF
>TRBV4-2|NA|TRBJ2-3|many
TGTGCCAGCAGCCAAGATGGTAGCGAGATCACAGATACGCAGTATTTT
CASSQDGSEITDTQYF
>TRBV27|NA|TRBJ2-2|many
TGTGCCAGCAGTCCGACTCTAGAGGTGTTGGTGTACACCGGGGAGCTGTTTTTT
CASSPTLEVLVYTGELFF
>TRBV20-1|NA|TRBJ2-7|many
TGCAGTGACGGGGAGCTATACGAGCAGTACTTC
CSDGELYEQYF
>TRBV5-1|NA|TRBJ2-7|many
TGCGCCAGCAGCCAACTCTCGGACTACTCGGGCGAGCAGTACTTC
CASSQLSDYSGEQYF
>TRBV5-1|NA|TRBJ2-1|many
TGCGCCAGCAGCTTGGTTCAGGGTGGCTACAATGAGCAGTTCTTC
CASSLVQGGYNEQFF
>TRBV4-2|NA|TRBJ2-7|many
TGTGCCAGCAGCGGAGCCAGCTACGAGCAGTACTTC
CASSGASYEQYF